The 27 T cell receptor beta chains listed next were all sequenced from one sample in a study of T cell responses to AZD1222 COVID-19 vaccine. The assay was immunoSEQ multiplex PCR, and TCRdb's table has in-frame clones only and misses some. The sample includes 200,000 to 300,000 clones, approximately 95% seen only once; the top ten take about 0.5%. The specimen was peripheral blood, collected on day 0 of AZD1222 vaccination. All receptors derive from an adult in good health.

The V call is TRBV7-9, the J call TRBJ1-2, with a weak D call TRBD1 (6 bases). V was trimmed by 5 bases and J by 4 bases, leaving 11 bases between them. Germline V gene lookup returns CDR1 SEHNR and CDR2 FQNEAQ (reference sequence). There are 13 residues in the CDR3. The CDR3 sequence is CASSAGQSYGYTF. In nucleotides, the CDR3 is TGTGCCAGCAGCGCCGGACAGAGCTATGGCTACACCTTC.

This chain uses TRBV5-6 with TRBJ2-1, with 7 nucleotides matching TRBD2. J gave up 4 bases and V 4 bases, and 5 bases lay outside the gene matches. Germline values: CDR1 SGHDT, CDR2 YYEEEE. The CDR3 is 14 amino acids. For the CDR3, the DNA is TGTGCCAGCAGCGGCGGGAGCGCGTACAATGAGCAGTTCTTC. This gives the protein CASSGGSAYNEQFF.

This chain connects TRBV24-1 to TRBJ1-2; TRBD1 might be the D (5 bases). Germline-derived CDR1 and CDR2 are KGHDR and SFDVKD. There are 12 residues in the CDR3. V lost 7 bases to trimming and J lost 4 bases, with 9 bases between them. CDR3 in DNA: TGTGCCACCAGCGCGGGGGGCTATGGCTACACCTTC. This codes for CATSAGGYGYTF.

The gene calls are TRBV27 and TRBJ1-1; TRBD1 is a possible D gene (5 bases). The ends were cut back, 3 bases at V and 0 bases at J, with 8 bases in the middle. Germline CDR1 reads MNHEY; CDR2 reads SMNVEV (reference sequence). The CDR3 is made up of 14 amino acids. DNA of the CDR3: TGTGCCAGCAGTTTTGGGACGGTGAACACTGAAGCTTTCTTT. It specifies CASSFGTVNTEAFF.

Concerning this clone itself: It differs at one base from a far larger clone, so likely a read error. The gene calls are TRBV11-1 and TRBJ2-7; TRBD1 matches at 7 bases. CDR1 is SGHAT and CDR2 is FQDESV in the germline V gene (reference sequence). The CDR3 contains 13 residues. V was clipped by 3 bases and J by 2 bases; unmatched bases: 1. CDR3 in amino acids: CASSFGQAYEQYF. The CDR3 DNA reads TGTGCCAGCAGCTTCGGACAGGCCTACGAGCAGTACTTC.

The rearrangement uses TRBV12-3 or TRBV12-4 and TRBJ1-5; no firm D call. The CDR3 runs to 13 residues. V lost 2 bases, J lost 5 bases, and 7 bases lay in between. CDR3 DNA sequence: TGTGCCAGCAGTTTATTGGCAGATCAGCCCCAGCATTTT. Protein: CASSLLADQPQHF.

The CDR3 region is CASSPNRGQGGEQYF. The CDR3, as DNA: TGTGCCAGCAGCCCAAACAGGGGACAGGGGGGCGAGCAGTACTTC. The chain links TRBV7-8 to TRBJ2-7; 11 positions agree with TRBD1. V trimming: 5 bases; J trimming: 6 bases; junction bases outside the gene matches: 9. The CDR3 consists of 15 residues. Germline V lookup: CDR1 SGHVS, CDR2 FQNEAQ.

The chain carries TRBV15 and TRBJ2-3; a weak D match, TRBD2 (5 bases). The germline gives CDR1 LNHNV, CDR2 YYDKDF (reference sequence). The CDR3 consists of 16 residues. V was shortened by 8 bases and J by 0 bases, with 18 bases between the two germline ends. CDR3: CATRRDGGGSTDTQYF. DNA for the CDR3: TGTGCCACCCGACGAGATGGTGGCGGGAGCACAGATACGCAGTATTTT. The full variable domain, its missing parts supplied by reference TRBV15 and TRBJ2-3, is DAMVIQNPRYQVTQFGKPVTLSCSQTLNHNVMYWYQQKSSQAPKLLFHYYDKDFNNEADTPDNFQSRRPNTSFCFLDIRSPGLGDTAMYLCATRRDGGGSTDTQYFGPGTRLTVL.

J is TRBJ2-5 and V is TRBV7-9; D is tentatively TRBD1 or TRBD2 (6 bases each). Germline values: CDR1 SEHNR, CDR2 FQNEAQ (reference sequence). This CDR3 region has 14 residues. Trimming removed 5 bases from V and 2 bases from J, with 12 bases in between. The chain's CDR3 is CASSPGGRQETQYF. The CDR3 region has the DNA TGTGCCAGCAGCCCCGGGGGCAGACAAGAGACCCAGTACTTC.

The chain couples TRBV2 to TRBJ1-6, with 7 bases aligning to TRBD1. CDR1 is SNHLY, CDR2 FYNNEI, per germline. Losses at the gene ends were 2 bases for V and 7 bases for J; bases not matched to a gene: 2. The CDR3 length is 14 residues. Here the CDR3 reads CASSEKQGNSPLHF. In DNA form, the CDR3 reads TGTGCCAGCAGTGAAAAACAGGGGAATTCACCCCTCCACTTT.

This rearrangement joins TRBV18 to TRBJ2-1; 7 bases agree with TRBD2. The CDR3 runs to 14 residues. CDR1 KGHSH and CDR2 LQKENI come from the germline V gene. The V and J ends lost 1 base and 5 bases, in that order; junction bases with no gene match: 2. CDR3 residues: CASSPQRGNNEQFF. The CDR3 DNA reads as TGTGCCAGCTCACCACAGCGGGGAAACAATGAGCAGTTCTTC.

This clone showed up just once. This chain joins TRBV5-4 and TRBJ1-5; TRBD1 agrees at 8 bases. The trim removed 4 bases at V and 5 bases at J, leaving 8 bases unmatched. CDR1 and CDR2 from the germline V gene are SGHNT and YYREEE (reference sequence). The CDR3 has 15 residues. Here the CDR3 reads CASSPGQGVDQPQHF. CDR3 nucleotides: TGTGCCAGCAGCCCAGGACAGGGAGTGGATCAGCCCCAGCATTTT.

The chain employs TRBV5-1 and TRBJ2-1, with 7 bases lining up with TRBD1. Per germline, CDR1 SGHRS and CDR2 YFSETQ. J was trimmed by 4 bases and V by 3 bases; bases with no gene match: 4. This CDR3 contains 14 residues. The CDR3 sequence is CASSSGQPYNEQFF. CDR3 coding DNA: TGCGCCAGCAGCTCGGGACAGCCGTACAATGAGCAGTTCTTC.

The chain is built from TRBV27 and TRBJ1-6, with D unresolved. The germline V and J ends were trimmed by 0 bases and 8 bases, with 14 bases remaining between them. CDR1 and CDR2 (germline): MNHEY, SMNVEV (reference sequence). The CDR3 covers 16 residues. CDR3 DNA: TGTGCCAGCAGTTTATCGACCCGGCTGTTTTATTCACCCCTCCACTTT. It encodes CASSLSTRLFYSPLHF.

CDR3 bases: TGTGCCAGCAGCCATGGAGCCAATGAAAAACTGTTTTTT. It yields the protein CASSHGANEKLFF. This chain joins TRBV11-2 and TRBJ1-4; D ambiguous. Trimming took off 5 bases at V and 5 bases at J, with 9 bases between the two ends. The CDR3 spans 13 residues. Germline CDR1 is SGHAT and CDR2 is FQNNGV.

This chain links TRBV9 with TRBJ1-4, with 9 bases fitting TRBD1. CDR1 and CDR2 (germline): SGDLS, YYNGEE. Trimming took 2 bases from V and 2 from J; bases not matched to a gene: 7. This CDR3 spans 17 amino acids. As DNA, the CDR3 is TGTGCCAGCAGCGTTACAGGGGGCGCGTGGACTAATGAAAAACTGTTTTTT. It encodes CASSVTGGAWTNEKLFF.

This clone was recorded once. The genes are TRBV5-1 and TRBJ2-3; possibly TRBD1 for D (5 bases). The CDR3 length is 13 residues. From germline, CDR1 is SGHRS and CDR2 YFSETQ. V lost 4 bases and J 9 bases, leaving 15 bases between the germline ends. The CDR3 DNA sequence: TGCGCCAGCAGCCTGGGGTACAGGTTCACGCAGTATTTT. Protein product: CASSLGYRFTQYF. Together with reference TRBV5-1 and TRBJ2-3, the CDR3 gives the full variable domain: KAGVTQTPRYLIKTRGQQVTLSCSPISGHRSVSWYQQTPGQGLQFLFEYFSETQRNKGNFPGRFSGRQFSNSRSEMNVSTLELGDSALYLCASSLGYRFTQYFGPGTRLTVL.

The V and J genes are TRBV11-2 and TRBJ2-1; a possible D gene is TRBD2 (5 bases). Trimming removed 0 bases at V and 8 bases at J, with 14 bases between. Germline V gene sequence: CDR1 SGHAT, CDR2 FQNNGV. The CDR3 spans 15 residues. CDR3 sequence: CASSLEWGDADEQFF. The CDR3 region has the DNA TGTGCCAGCAGCTTAGAGTGGGGAGATGCGGATGAGCAGTTCTTC.

This chain uses TRBV5-1 with TRBJ2-3, with D possibly being TRBD1 (5 bases). The germline V and J ends were trimmed by 1 base and 7 bases, with 19 bases remaining between them. The germline V gene has CDR1 SGHRS and CDR2 YFSETQ. CDR3 size: 16 residues. The CDR3 bases are TGCGCCAGCAGCTTGAAAGGGGCAGGTCAGGGAAATACGCAGTATTTT. This gives the protein CASSLKGAGQGNTQYF.

This clone was seen a single time. The chain couples TRBV5-1 to TRBJ2-5, with D maybe TRBD1 (6 bases). V lost 10 bases to trimming and J lost 4 bases, with 20 bases between them. The CDR3 loop spans 14 amino acids. Germline V gives CDR1 SGHRS, CDR2 YFSETQ. The CDR3 sequence is CAGGTGTVGETQYF. The CDR3 coding sequence is TGCGCCGGAGGAACAGGGACGGTCGGAGAGACCCAGTACTTC.

This sequence joins TRBV19 and TRBJ1-1, with a weak D call TRBD1 (6 bases). The V gene's germline CDR1 is LNHDA and CDR2 SQIVND (reference sequence). The CDR3 consists of 15 residues. The ends were cut back, 5 bases at V and 2 bases at J, with 15 bases in the middle. CDR3 loop: CASSPTTGVNTEAFF. CDR3 nucleotides: TGTGCCAGTAGTCCCACGACAGGAGTCAACACTGAAGCTTTCTTT.

The V call is TRBV7-9, the J call TRBJ2-3; 16 nucleotides align to TRBD2. CDR1 is SEHNR, CDR2 FQNEAQ, per germline (reference sequence). The CDR3 consists of 18 residues. After removal of 5 bases from V and 0 bases from J, the junction contained 5 bases not matched to a gene. CDR3 coding DNA: TGTGCCAGCAGCCTGGGACTAGCGGGGGGGCCGAGCACAGATACGCAGTATTTT. This encodes CASSLGLAGGPSTDTQYF.

V is TRBV29-1 and J is TRBJ2-3; tentatively, D is TRBD1 (5 bases). V dropped 3 bases and J dropped 1 base, with 8 bases sitting between them. Germline V CDR1 and CDR2: SQVTM, ANQGSEA. The CDR3 consists of 13 residues. CDR3 region: CSVELGGTDTQYF. The CDR3 nucleotides are TGCAGCGTTGAGCTAGGGGGCACAGATACGCAGTATTTT.

The chain employs TRBV18 and TRBJ1-2; no clear D gene. Trimming cost V 0 bases and J 4 bases, with 12 bases left between them. CDR1 is KGHSH, CDR2 LQKENI, per germline. CDR3 length: 15 residues. CDR3 nucleotides: TGTGCCAGCTCACCACCGGAGGTGGTCGGCTATGGCTACACCTTC. Its protein product is CASSPPEVVGYGYTF.

The chain combines TRBV10-3 with TRBJ1-1; TRBD1 is a possible D gene (6 bases). CDR3 size: 13 residues. Germline assignment: CDR1 ENHRY and CDR2 SYGVKD. The ends were cut back, 6 bases at V and 0 bases at J, with 8 bases in the middle. CDR3 region: CAISDRLNTEAFF. The DNA for the CDR3 is TGTGCCATCAGCGACAGGTTGAACACTGAAGCTTTCTTT.

The chain is built from TRBV19 and TRBJ2-3; TRBD2 matches 10 bases. Per the germline V gene, CDR1 is LNHDA and CDR2 is SQIVND (reference sequence). The junction had 1 base not matched to a gene; V was cut back by 9 bases and J by 1 base. The CDR3 is made up of 13 amino acids. DNA of the CDR3: TGTGCCAGCGGGACTAGCGGCACAGATACGCAGTATTTT. Protein product: CASGTSGTDTQYF.

This chain uses TRBV3-1 (or the pseudogene TRBV3-2) with TRBJ1-2, with D unclear. The V gene lost 0 bases and the J gene lost 5 bases, with 10 bases spanning the gap. Germline-derived CDR1 and CDR2 are LGHDT and YNNKEL (reference sequence). This CDR3 spans 14 amino acids. CDR3 in DNA: TGTGCCAGCAGCCAAGATTCGGCCCGATATGGCTACACCTTC. Its protein product is CASSQDSARYGYTF.